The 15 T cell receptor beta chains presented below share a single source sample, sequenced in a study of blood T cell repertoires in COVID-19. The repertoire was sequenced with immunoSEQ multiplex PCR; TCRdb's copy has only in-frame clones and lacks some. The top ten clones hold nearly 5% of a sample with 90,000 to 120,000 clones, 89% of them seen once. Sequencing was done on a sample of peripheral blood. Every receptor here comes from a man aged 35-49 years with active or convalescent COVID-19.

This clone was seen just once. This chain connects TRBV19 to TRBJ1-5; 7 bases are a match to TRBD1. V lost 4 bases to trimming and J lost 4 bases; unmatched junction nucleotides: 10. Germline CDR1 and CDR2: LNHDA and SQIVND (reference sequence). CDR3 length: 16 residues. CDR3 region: CASSRDSRGSNQPQHF. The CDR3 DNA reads TGTGCCAGTAGTAGGGACAGTCGGGGTTCTAATCAGCCCCAGCATTTT.

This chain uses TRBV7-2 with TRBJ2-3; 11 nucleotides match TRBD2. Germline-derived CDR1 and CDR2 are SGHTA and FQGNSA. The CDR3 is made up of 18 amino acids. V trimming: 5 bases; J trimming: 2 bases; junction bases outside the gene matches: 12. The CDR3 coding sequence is TGTGCCAGCAGCCCAAGGAATAGCGGGAGGGTCTCCACAGATACGCAGTATTTT. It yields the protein CASSPRNSGRVSTDTQYF. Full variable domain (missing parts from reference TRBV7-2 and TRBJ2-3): GAGVSQSPSNKVTEKGKDVELRCDPISGHTALYWYRQSLGQGLEFLIYFQGNSAPDKSGLPSDRFSAERTGGSVSTLTIQRTQQEDSAVYLCASSPRNSGRVSTDTQYFGPGTRLTVL.

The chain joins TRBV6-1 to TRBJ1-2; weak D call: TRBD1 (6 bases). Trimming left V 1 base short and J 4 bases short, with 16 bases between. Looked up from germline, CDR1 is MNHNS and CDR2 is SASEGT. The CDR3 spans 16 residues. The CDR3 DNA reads TGTGCCAGCAGTGAAGACGTTATACAGGGTATCTATGGCTACACCTTC. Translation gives CASSEDVIQGIYGYTF.

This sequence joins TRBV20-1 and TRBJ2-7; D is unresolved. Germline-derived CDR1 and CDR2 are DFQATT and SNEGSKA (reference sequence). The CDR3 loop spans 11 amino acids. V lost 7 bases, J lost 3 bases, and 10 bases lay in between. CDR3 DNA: TGCAGTGGCTTGCAGGACTACGAGCAGTACTTC. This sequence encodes CSGLQDYEQYF.

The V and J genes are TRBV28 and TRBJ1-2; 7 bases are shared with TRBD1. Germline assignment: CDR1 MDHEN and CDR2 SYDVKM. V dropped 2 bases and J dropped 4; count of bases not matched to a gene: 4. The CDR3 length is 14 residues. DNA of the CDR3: TGTGCCAGCAGTTTACCAGGGACAGCCTATGGCTACACCTTC. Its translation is CASSLPGTAYGYTF.

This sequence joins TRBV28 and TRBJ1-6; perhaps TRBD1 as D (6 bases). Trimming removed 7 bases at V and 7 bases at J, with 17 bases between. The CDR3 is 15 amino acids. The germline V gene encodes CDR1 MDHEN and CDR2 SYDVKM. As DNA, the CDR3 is TGTGCCAGCAACCAGGGGAGGGAATCGAATTCACCCCTCCACTTT. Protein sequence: CASNQGRESNSPLHF.

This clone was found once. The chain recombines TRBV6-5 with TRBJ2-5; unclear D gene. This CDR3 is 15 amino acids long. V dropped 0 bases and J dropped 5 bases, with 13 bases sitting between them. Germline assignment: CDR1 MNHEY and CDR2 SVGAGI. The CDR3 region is CASSYSSAYGETQYF. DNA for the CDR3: TGTGCCAGCAGTTACTCGTCGGCGTACGGGGAGACCCAGTACTTC.

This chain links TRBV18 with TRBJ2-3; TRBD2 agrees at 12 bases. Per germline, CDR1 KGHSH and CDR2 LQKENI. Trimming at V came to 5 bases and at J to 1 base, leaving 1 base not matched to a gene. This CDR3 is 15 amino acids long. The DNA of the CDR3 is TGTGCCAGCTCAAGGACTAGCGGGGGCACAGATACGCAGTATTTT. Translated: CASSRTSGGTDTQYF. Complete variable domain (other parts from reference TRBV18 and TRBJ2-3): NAGVMQNPRHLVRRRGQEARLRCSPMKGHSHVYWYRQLPEEGLKFMVYLQKENIIDESGMPKERFSAEFPKEGPSILRIQQVVRGDSAAYFCASSRTSGGTDTQYFGPGTRLTVL.

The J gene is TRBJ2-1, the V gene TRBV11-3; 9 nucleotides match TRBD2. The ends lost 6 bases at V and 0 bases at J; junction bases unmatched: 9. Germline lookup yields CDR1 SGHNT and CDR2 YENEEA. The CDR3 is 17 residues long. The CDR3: CASSPIAGDHSYNEQFF. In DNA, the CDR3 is TGTGCCAGCAGTCCCATAGCGGGAGACCACTCCTACAATGAGCAGTTCTTC.

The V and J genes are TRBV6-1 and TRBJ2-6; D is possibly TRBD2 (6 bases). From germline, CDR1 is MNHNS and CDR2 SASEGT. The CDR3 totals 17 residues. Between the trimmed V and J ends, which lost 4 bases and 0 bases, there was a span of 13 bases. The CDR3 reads CASSASGLPSGANVLTF. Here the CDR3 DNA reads TGTGCCAGCAGTGCATCGGGACTCCCCTCTGGGGCCAACGTCCTGACTTTC.

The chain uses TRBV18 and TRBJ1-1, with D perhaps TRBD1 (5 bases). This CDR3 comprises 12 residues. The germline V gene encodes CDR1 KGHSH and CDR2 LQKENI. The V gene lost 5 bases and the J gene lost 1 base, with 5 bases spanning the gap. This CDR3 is CASSTGNTEAFF. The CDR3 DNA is TGTGCCAGCTCAACAGGGAACACTGAAGCTTTCTTT. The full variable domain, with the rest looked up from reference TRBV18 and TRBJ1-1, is NAGVMQNPRHLVRRRGQEARLRCSPMKGHSHVYWYRQLPEEGLKFMVYLQKENIIDESGMPKERFSAEFPKEGPSILRIQQVVRGDSAAYFCASSTGNTEAFFGQGTRLTVV.

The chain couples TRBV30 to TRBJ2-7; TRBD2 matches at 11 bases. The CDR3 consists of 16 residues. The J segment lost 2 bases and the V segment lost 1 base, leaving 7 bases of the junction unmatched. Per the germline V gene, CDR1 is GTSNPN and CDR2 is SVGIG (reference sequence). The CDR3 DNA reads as TGTGCCTGGAGTGAACTAGCGGGAGCAGGGGCCTACGAGCAGTACTTC. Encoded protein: CAWSELAGAGAYEQYF. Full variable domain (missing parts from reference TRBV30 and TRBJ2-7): SQTIHQWPATLVQPVGSPLSLECTVEGTSNPNLYWYRQAAGRGLQLLFYSVGIGQISSEVPQNLSASRPQDRQFILSSKKLLLSDSGFYLCAWSELAGAGAYEQYFGPGTRLTVT.

The CDR3 sequence is CASSQGLAGGTHEQYF. CDR3 sequence (DNA): TGTGCCAGCAGCCAAGGACTAGCGGGAGGAACCCACGAGCAGTACTTC. The gene calls are TRBV3-1 (or the pseudogene TRBV3-2) and TRBJ2-7, with TRBD2 matching over 13 bases. This CDR3 contains 16 residues. V lost 1 base to trimming and J lost 5 bases; unmatched junction nucleotides: 5. Germline loops: CDR1 LGHDT, CDR2 YNNKEL (reference sequence).

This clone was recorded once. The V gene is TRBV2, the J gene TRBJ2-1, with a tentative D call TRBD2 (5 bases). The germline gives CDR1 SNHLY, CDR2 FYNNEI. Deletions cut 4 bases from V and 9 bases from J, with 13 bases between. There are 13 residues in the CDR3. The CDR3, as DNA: TGTGCCAGCAGTGCCGGGGTCCCTAGTGAGCAGTTCTTC. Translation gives CASSAGVPSEQFF.

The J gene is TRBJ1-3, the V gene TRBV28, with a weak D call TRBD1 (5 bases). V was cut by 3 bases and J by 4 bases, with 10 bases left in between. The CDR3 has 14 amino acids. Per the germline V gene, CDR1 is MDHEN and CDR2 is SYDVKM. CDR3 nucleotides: TGTGCCAGCAGTTTGGGGGGGTCCGGAAACACCATATATTTT. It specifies CASSLGGSGNTIYF.